This T cell receptor beta chain was found in a study of cytotoxic CD8 clonotypes in ibrutinib-treated CLL. J was trimmed by 13 bases and V by 0 bases; bases with no gene match: 9. CDR1 and CDR2 from the germline V gene are MNHEY and SVGAGI. The CDR3 contains 14 residues. Sequencing used immunoSEQ multiplex PCR; TCRdb keeps in-frame clones, though not all of them. The sample has about 330,000 clones, 67% seen once. The sequence was obtained from a human donor with chronic lymphocytic leukemia. The sequences come from PBMCs, collected after 36 months of ibrutinib treatment. The rearrangement uses TRBV6-5 and TRBJ1-2, with 9 nucleotides matching TRBD1. CDR3 region: CASSYSIGTGTVTF. CDR3 DNA sequence: TGTGCCAGCAGTTACTCGATTGGGACAGGGACCGTCACCTTC.